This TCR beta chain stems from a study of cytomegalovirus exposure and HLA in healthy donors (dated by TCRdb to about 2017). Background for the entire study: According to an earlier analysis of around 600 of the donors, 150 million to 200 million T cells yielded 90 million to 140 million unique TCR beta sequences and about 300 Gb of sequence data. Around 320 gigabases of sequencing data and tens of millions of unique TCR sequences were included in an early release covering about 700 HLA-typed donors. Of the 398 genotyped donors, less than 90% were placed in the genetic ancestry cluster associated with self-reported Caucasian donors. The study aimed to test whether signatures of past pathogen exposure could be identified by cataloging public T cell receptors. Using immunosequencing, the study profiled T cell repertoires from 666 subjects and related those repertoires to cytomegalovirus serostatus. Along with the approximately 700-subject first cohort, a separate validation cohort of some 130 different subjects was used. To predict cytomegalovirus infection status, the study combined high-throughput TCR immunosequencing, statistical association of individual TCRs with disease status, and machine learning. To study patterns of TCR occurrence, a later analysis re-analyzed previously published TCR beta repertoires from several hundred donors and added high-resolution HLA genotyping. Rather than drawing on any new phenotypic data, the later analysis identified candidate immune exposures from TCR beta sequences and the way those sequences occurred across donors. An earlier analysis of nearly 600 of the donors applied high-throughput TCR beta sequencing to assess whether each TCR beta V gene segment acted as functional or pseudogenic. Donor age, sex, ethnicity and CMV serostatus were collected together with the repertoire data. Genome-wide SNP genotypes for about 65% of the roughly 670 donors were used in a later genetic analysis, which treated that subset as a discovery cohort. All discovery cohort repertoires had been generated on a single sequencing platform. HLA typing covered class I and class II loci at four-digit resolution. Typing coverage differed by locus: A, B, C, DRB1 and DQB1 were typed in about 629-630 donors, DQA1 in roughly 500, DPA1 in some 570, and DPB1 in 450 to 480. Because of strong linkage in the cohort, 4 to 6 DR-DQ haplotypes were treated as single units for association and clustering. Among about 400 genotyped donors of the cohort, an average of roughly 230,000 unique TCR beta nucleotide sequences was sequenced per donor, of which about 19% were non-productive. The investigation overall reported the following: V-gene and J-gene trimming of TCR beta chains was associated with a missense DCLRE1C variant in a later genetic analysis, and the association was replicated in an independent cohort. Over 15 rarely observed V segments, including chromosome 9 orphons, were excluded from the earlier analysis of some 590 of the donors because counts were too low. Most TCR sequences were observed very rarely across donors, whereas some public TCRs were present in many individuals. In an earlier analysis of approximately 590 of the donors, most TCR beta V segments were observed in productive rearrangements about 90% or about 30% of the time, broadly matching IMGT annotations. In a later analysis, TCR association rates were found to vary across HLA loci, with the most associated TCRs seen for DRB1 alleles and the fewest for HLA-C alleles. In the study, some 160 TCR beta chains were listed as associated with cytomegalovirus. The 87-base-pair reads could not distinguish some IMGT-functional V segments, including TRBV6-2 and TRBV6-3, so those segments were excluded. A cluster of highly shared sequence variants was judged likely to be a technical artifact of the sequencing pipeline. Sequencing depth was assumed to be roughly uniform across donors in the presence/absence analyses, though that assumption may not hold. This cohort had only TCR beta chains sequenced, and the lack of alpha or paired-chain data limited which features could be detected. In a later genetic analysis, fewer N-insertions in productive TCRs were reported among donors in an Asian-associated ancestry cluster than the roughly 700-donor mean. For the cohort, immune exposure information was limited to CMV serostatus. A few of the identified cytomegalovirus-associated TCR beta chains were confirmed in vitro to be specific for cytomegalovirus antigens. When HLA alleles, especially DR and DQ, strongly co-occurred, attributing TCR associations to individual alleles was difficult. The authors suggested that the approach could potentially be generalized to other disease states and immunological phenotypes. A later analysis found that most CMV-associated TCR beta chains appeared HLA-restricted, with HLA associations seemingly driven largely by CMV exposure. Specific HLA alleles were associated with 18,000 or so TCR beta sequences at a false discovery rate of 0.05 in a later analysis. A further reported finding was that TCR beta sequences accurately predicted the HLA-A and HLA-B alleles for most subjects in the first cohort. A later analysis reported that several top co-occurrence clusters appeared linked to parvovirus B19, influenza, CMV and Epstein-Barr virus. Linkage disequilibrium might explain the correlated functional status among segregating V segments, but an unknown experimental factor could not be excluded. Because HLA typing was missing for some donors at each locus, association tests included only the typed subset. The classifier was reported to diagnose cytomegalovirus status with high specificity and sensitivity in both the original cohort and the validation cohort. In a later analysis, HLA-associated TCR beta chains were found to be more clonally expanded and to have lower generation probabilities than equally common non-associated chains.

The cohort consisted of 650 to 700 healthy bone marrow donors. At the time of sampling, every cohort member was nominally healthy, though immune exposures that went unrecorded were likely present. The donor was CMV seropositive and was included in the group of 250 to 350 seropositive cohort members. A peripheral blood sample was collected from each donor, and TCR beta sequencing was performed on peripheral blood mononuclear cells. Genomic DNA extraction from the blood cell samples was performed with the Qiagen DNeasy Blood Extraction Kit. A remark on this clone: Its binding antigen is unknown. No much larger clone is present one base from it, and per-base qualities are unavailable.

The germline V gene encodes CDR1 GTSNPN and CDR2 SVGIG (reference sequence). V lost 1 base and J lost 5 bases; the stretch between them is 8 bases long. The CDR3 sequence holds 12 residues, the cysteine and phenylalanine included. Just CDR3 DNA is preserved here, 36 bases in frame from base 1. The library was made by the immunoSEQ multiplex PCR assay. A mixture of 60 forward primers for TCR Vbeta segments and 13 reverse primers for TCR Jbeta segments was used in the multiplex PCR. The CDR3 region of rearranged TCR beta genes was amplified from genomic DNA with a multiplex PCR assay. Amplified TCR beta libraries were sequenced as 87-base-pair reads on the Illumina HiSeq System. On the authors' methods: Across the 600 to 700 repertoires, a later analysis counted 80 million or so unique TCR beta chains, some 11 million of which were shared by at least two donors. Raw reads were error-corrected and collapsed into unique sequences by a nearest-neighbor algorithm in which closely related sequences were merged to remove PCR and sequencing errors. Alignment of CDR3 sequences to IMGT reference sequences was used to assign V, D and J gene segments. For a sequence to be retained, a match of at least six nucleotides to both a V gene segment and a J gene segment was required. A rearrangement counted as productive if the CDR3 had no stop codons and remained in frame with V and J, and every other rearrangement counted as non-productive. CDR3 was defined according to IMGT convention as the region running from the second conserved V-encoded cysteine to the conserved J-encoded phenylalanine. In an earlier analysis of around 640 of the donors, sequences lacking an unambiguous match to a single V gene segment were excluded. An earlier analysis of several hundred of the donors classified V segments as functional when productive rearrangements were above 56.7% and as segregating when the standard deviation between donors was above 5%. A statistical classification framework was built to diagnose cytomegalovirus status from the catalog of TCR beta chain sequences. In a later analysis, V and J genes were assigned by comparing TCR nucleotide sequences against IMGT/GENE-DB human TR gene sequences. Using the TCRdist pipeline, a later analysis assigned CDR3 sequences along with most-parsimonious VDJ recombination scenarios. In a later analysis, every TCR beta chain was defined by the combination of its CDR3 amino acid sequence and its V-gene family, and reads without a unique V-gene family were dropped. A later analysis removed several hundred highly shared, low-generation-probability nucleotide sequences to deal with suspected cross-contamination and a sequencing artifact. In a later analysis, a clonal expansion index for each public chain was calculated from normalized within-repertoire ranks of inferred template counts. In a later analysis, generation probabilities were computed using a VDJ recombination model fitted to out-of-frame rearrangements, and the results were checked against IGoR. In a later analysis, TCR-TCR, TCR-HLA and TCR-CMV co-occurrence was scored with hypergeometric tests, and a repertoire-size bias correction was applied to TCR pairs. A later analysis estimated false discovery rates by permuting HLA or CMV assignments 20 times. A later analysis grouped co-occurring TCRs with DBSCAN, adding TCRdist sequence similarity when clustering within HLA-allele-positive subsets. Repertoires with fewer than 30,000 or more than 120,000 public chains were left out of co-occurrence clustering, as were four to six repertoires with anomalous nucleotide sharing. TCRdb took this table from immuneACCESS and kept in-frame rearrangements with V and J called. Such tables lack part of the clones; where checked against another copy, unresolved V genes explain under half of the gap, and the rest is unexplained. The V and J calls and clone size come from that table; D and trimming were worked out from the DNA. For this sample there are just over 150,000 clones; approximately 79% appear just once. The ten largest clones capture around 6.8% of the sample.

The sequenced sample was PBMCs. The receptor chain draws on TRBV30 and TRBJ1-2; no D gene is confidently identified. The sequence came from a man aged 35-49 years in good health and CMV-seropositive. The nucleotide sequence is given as TGTGCCTGGAGTGGCGATAGATATGGCTACACCTTC. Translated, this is CAWSGDRYGYTF.